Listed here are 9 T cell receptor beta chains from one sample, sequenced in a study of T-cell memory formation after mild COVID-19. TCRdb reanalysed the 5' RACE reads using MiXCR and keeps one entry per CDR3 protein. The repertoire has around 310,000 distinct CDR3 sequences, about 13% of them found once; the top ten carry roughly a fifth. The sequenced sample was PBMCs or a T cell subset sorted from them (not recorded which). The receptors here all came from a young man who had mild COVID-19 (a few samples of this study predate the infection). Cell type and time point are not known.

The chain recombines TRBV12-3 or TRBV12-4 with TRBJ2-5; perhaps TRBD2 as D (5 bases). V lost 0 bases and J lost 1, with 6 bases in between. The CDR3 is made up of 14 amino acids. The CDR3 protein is CASSLALAQETQYF. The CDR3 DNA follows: TGTGCCAGCAGTTTAGCCCTAGCCCAAGAGACCCAGTACTTC.

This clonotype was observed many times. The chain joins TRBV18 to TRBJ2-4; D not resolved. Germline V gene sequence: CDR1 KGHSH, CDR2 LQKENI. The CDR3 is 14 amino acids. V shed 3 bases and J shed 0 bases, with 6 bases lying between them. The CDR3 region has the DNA TGTGCCAGCTCACCGCCAGAAGCCAAAAACATTCAGTACTTC. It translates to CASSPPEAKNIQYF. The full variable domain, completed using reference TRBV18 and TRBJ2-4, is NAGVMQNPRHLVRRRGQEARLRCSPMKGHSHVYWYRQLPEEGLKFMVYLQKENIIDESGMPKERFSAEFPKEGPSILRIQQVVRGDSAAYFCASSPPEAKNIQYFGAGTRLSVL.

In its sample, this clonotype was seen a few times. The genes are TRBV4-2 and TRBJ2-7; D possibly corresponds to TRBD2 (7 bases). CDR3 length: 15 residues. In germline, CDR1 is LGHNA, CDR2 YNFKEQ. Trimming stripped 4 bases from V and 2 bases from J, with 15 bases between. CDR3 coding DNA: TGTGCCAGCAGCCCCGAGGACGGGGGGCCCTACGAGCAGTACTTC. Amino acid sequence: CASSPEDGGPYEQYF.

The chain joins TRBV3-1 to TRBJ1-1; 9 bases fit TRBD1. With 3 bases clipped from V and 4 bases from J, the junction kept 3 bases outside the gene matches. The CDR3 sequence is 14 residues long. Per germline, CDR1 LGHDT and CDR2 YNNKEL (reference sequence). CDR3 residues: CASSQTGGSTEAFF. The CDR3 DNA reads TGTGCCAGCAGCCAGACAGGGGGATCCACTGAAGCTTTCTTT.

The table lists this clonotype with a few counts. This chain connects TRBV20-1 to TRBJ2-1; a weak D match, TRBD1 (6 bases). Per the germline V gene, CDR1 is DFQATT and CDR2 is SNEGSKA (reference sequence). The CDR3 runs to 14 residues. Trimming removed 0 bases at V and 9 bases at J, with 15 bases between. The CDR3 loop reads CSARDPKGGPEQFF. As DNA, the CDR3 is TGCAGTGCTAGAGACCCCAAAGGGGGTCCTGAGCAGTTCTTC.

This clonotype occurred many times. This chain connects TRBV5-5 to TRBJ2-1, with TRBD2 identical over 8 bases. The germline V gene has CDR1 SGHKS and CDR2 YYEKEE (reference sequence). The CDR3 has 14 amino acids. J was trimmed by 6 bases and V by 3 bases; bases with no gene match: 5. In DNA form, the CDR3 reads TGTGCCAGCAGCTCAACCCGGGGGGGCAATGAGCAGTTCTTC. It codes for CASSSTRGGNEQFF.

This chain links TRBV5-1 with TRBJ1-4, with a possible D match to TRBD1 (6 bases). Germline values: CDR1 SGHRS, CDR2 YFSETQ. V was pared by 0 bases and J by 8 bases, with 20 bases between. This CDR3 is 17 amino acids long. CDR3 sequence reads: CASSLDVYGGGWEKLFF. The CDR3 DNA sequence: TGCGCCAGCAGCTTGGATGTGTATGGCGGGGGCTGGGAAAAACTGTTTTTT.

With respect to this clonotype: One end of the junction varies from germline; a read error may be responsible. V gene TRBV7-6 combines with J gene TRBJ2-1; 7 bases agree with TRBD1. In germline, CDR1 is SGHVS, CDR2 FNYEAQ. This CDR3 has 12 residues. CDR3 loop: CASSQGESSPFF. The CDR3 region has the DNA TGTGCCAGCAGCCAGGGGGAAAGTAGTCCTTTTTTC.

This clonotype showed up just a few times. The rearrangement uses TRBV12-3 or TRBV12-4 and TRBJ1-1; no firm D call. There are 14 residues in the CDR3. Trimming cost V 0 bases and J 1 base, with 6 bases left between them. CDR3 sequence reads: CASSLALANTEAFF. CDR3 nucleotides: TGTGCCAGCAGTTTAGCGTTGGCGAACACTGAAGCTTTCTTT.